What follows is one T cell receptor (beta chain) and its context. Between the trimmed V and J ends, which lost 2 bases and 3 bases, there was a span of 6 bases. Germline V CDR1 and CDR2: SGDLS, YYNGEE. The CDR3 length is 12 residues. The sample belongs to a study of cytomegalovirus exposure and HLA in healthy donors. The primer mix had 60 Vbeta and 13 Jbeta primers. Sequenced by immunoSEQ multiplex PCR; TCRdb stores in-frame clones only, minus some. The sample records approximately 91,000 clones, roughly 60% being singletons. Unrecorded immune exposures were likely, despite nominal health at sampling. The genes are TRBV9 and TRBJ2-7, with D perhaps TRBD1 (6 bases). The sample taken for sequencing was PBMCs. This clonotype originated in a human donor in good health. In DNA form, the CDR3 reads TGTGCCAGCAGCGTGGACAGCTACGAGCAGTACTTC. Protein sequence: CASSVDSYEQYF.